The T cell receptor beta chain described here comes from a study of cytomegalovirus exposure and HLA in healthy donors. To note about this clone: Its antigen is unknown.

The PCR contained 60 Vbeta and 13 Jbeta primers. Some clones are missing from TCRdb's copy, which holds only in-frame ones; the method was immunoSEQ multiplex PCR. This specimen shows roughly 55,000 clones; the ten leading clones hold approximately 10%. The V gene's germline CDR1 is SGHRS and CDR2 YFSETQ. J lost 2 bases, V lost 0 bases, and 3 bases had no gene match. The CDR3 consists of 16 residues. Study-wide findings and caveats: Cytomegalovirus-associated status was assigned to roughly 160 TCR beta chains. Reportedly, cytomegalovirus status was diagnosed with high sensitivity and specificity. TRBV6-2, TRBV6-3 and other indistinguishable V segments were excluded.

Sequencing was carried out using PBMCs. The sequence came from a woman aged 50 to 60 in good health and CMV-seropositive. The chain uses TRBV5-1 and TRBJ2-5, with 11 bases lining up with TRBD1. CDR3 nucleotides: TGCGCCAGCAGCTTGGATAGGGACAGGGGGCAAGAGACCCAGTACTTC. Residues: CASSLDRDRGQETQYF.